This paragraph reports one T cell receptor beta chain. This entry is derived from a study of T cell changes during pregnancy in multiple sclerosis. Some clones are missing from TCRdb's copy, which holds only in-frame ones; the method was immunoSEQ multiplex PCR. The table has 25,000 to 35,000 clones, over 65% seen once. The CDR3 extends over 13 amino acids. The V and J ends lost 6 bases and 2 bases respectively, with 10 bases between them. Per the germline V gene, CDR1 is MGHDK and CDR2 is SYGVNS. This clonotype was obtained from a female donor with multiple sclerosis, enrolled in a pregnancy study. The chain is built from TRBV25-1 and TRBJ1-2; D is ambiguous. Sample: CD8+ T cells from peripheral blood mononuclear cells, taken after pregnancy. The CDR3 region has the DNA TGTGCCAGCAGCCCGACGGAGAACTATGGCTACACCTTC. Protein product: CASSPTENYGYTF.